This entry concerns a single T cell receptor (beta chain). The data were obtained in a study of control samples from healthy donors and cancer patients. V was clipped by 6 bases and J by 10 bases, with 16 bases between them. The CDR3 sequence is 13 residues long. The repertoire was sequenced with immunoSEQ multiplex PCR; TCRdb's copy has only in-frame clones and lacks some. In the table there are about 130,000 clones, roughly 87% of which are singletons. Sequencing input: blood. V and J are TRBV12-3 or TRBV12-4 and TRBJ2-1; the D call may be TRBD1 or TRBD2 (5 bases each). This receptor was identified in a man aged 18 to 30 in good health. CDR3 sequence (DNA): TGTGCCAGCAGACCGGGACCCGGGTCGGAGCAGTTCTTC. It yields the protein CASRPGPGSEQFF.